This TCR beta chain was captured by sequencing in a study of early T cells in non-severe SARS-CoV-2 infection. The wider study: Whole-blood bulk RNA, unsorted, was sequenced, and chains were unpaired.

Individually, cDNA molecules had unique molecular identifiers attached to them. Using its own MiXCR run on the 5' RACE reads, TCRdb lists one record per CDR3 protein. The repertoire holds about 68,000 distinct CDR3 sequences, with 11% as singletons. Looked up from germline, CDR1 is MNHEY and CDR2 is SMNVEV (reference sequence). V was trimmed by 4 bases and J by 5 bases, leaving 13 bases between them. The CDR3 has 14 amino acids. General study findings and limits: Using VDJdb, the matching emphasized anti-spike CD8 responses while missing private and CD4 specificities.

As to this clonotype: Its cognate antigen is unknown.

This sequence was found in an adult who was a healthcare worker with PCR-confirmed SARS-CoV-2 infection or an uninfected control (not recorded which). This chain uses TRBV27 with TRBJ2-3; D is possibly TRBD2 (5 bases). Sequencing used whole blood. CDR3: CASSSASRLDTQYF. The DNA of the CDR3 is TGTGCCAGCAGTTCGGCTAGCCGGTTAGATACGCAGTATTTT.